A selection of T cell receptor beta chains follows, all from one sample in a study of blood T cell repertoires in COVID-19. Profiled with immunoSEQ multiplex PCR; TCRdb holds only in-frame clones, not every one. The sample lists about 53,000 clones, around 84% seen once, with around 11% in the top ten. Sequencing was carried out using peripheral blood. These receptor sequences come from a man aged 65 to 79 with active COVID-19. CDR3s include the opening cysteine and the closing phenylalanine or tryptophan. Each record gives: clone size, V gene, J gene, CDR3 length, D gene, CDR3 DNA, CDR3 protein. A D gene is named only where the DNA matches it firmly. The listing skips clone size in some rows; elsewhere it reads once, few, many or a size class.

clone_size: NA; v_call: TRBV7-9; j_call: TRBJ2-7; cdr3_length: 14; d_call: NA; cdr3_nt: TGTGCCAGCAGTCCCCGGGTTTCAACCTACGAGCAGTACTTC; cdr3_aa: CASSPRVSTYEQYF
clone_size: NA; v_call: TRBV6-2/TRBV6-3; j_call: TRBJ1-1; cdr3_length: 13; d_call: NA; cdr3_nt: TGTGCCAGCAGTTACCTCGGGGAAACTGAAGCTTTCTTT; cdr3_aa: CASSYLGETEAFF
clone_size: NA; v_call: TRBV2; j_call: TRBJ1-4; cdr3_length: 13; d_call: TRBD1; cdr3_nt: TGTGCCAGCGGGAGAGACAGGGATGAAAAACTGTTTTTT; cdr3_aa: CASGRDRDEKLFF
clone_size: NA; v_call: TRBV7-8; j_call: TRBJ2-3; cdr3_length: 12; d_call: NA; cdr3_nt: TGTGCCAGCAGCCCATCCAGGGATACGCAGTATTTT; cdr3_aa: CASSPSRDTQYF
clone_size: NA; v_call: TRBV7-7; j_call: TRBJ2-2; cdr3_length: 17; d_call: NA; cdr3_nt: TGTGCCAGCAGCCCCGGGTTAGGATTGGAGAACACCGGGGAGCTGTTTTTT; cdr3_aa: CASSPGLGLENTGELFF
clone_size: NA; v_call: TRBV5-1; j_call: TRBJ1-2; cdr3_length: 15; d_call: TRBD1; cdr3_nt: TGCGCCAGCAGCTTTCCAGGACAGGGAGGGGGTGGCTACACCTTC; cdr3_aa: CASSFPGQGGGGYTF
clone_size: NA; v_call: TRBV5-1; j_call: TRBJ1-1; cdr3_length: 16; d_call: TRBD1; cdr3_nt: TGCGCCAGCAGATCCGGGACAGGGCCATCGAGGACTGAAGCTTTCTTT; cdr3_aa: CASRSGTGPSRTEAFF
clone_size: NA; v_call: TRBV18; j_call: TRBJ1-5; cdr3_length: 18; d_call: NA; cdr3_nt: TGTGCCAGCTCACCAAAACACGGCTCGGGTTCTAGCAATCAGCCCCAGCATTTT; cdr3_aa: CASSPKHGSGSSNQPQHF
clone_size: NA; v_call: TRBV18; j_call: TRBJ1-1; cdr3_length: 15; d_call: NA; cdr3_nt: TGTGCCAGCTCACCATCTAAACAGGGGAACACTGAAGCTTTCTTT; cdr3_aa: CASSPSKQGNTEAFF
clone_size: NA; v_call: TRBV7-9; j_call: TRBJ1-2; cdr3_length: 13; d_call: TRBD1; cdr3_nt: TGTGCCAGCAGCTCCACAGGGGGGGATGGCTACACCTTC; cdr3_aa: CASSSTGGDGYTF
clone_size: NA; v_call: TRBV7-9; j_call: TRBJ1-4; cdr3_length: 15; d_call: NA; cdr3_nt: TGTGCCAGCAGCCAGGGGTCAAGCTTAAATGAAAAACTGTTTTTT; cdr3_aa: CASSQGSSLNEKLFF
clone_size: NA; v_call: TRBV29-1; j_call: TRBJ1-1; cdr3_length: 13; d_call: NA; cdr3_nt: TGCAGCGTTGACGGACAACTCCGCACTGAAGCTTTCTTT; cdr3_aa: CSVDGQLRTEAFF
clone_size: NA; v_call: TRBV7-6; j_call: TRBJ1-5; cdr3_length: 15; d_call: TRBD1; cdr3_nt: TGTGCCAGCAGCTCCCGGACAGGTAGCAATCAGCCCCAGCATTTT; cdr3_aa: CASSSRTGSNQPQHF
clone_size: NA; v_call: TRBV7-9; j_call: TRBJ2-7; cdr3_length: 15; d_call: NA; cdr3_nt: TGTGCCAGCGGCTCGCGGGGCTCATTAATCGACGAGCAGTACTTC; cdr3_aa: CASGSRGSLIDEQYF
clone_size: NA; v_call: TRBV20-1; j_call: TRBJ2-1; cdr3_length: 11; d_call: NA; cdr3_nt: TGCAGTGGGGAGGTCAACAATGAGCAGTTCTTC; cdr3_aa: CSGEVNNEQFF
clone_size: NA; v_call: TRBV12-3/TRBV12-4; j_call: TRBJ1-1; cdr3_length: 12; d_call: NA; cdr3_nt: TGTGCCAGCAGTTTATCGGGCACTGAAGCTTTCTTT; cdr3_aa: CASSLSGTEAFF
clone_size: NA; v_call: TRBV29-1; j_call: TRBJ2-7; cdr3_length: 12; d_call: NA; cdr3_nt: TGCAGCGTTGAAAAGGGGGGGTACGAGCAGTACTTC; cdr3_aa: CSVEKGGYEQYF
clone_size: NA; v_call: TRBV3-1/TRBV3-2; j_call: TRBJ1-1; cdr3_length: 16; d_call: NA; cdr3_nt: TGTGCCAGCAGCCCGCTCGGGGGGCAATGGAACACTGAAGCTTTCTTT; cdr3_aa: CASSPLGGQWNTEAFF
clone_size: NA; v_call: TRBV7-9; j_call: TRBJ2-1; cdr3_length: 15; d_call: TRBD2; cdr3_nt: TGTGCCAGCAGCTTCCGGACTAGCGGGCACAATGAGCAGTTCTTC; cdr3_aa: CASSFRTSGHNEQFF
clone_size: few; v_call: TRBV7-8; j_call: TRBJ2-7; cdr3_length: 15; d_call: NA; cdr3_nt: TGTGCCAGCAGCTTAGGGCAGGGTAATGGCTACGAGCAGTACTTC; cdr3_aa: CASSLGQGNGYEQYF
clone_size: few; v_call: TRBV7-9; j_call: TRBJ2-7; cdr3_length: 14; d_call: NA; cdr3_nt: TGTGCCAGCAGCCCCCAACGTAGCTCCTACGAGCAGTACTTC; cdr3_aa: CASSPQRSSYEQYF
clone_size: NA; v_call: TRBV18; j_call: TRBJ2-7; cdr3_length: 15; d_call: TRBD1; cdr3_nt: TGTGCCAGCTCACTTAGCGGGGACAGGGGGCGCGAGCAGTACTTC; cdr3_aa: CASSLSGDRGREQYF
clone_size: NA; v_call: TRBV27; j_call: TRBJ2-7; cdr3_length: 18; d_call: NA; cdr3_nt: TGTGCCAGCAGTCCCTCCCCCCCGGTGGCGGTTCTGGGCTACGAGCAGTACTTC; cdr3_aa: CASSPSPPVAVLGYEQYF
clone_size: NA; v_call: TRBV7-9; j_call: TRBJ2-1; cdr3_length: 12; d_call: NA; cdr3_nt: TGTGCCAGCCGGCGGGTGGTTAGTGAGCAGTTCTTC; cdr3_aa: CASRRVVSEQFF
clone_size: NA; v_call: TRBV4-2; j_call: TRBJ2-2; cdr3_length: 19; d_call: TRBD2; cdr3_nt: TGTGCCAGCAGCCAAGGGAGCCTGGGGCTAGCGGCGAACACCGGGGAGCTGTTTTTT; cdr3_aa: CASSQGSLGLAANTGELFF
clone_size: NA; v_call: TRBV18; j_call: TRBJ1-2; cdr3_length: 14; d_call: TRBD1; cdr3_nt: TGTGCCAGCTCACTCCCGGGACAGGCCCGGGGCTACACCTTC; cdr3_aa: CASSLPGQARGYTF
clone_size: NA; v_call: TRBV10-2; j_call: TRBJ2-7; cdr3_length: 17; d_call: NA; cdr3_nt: TGCGCCAGCAGTGAGCGGTCAGGGGTAGGGATGTCCTACGAGCAGTACTTC; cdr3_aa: CASSERSGVGMSYEQYF
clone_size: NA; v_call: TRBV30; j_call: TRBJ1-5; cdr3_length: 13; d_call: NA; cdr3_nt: TGTGCCTGGAGGGGAGGTGGCAATCAGCCCCAGCATTTT; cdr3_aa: CAWRGGGNQPQHF
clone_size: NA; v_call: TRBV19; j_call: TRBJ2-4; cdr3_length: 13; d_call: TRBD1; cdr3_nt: TGTGCCAGTAGTCCGGGACAGGGGGACATTCAGTACTTC; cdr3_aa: CASSPGQGDIQYF
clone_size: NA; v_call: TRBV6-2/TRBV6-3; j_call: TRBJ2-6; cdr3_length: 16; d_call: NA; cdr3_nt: TGTGCCAGCAGTTACGCGGGGCCGGCTGGGGCCAACGTCCTGACTTTC; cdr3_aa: CASSYAGPAGANVLTF
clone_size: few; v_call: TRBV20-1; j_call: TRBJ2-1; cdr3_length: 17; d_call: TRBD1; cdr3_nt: TGCAGTGCCAGTGCAATCGACAGGGGAGGATTCTACAATGAGCAGTTCTTC; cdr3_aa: CSASAIDRGGFYNEQFF
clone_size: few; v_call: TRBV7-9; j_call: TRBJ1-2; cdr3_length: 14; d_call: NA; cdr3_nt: TGTGCCAGCAGCTTCCCAGGGACTAACTATGGCTACACCTTC; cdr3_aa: CASSFPGTNYGYTF
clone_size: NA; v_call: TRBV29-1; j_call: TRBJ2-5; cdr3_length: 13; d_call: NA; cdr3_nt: TGCAGCGTTGAACGGGTACTGGGAGAGACCCAGTACTTC; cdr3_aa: CSVERVLGETQYF
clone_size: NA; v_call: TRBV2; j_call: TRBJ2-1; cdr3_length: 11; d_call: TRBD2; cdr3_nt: TGTGCCAGCAGTGAAGCCCCGGGGAGGGTCTTC; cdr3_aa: CASSEAPGRVF
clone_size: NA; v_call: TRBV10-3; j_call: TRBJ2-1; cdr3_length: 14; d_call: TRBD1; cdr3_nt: TGTGCCATCGGGGGGACAGGGGGCTGGAATGAGCAGTTCTTC; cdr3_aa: CAIGGTGGWNEQFF
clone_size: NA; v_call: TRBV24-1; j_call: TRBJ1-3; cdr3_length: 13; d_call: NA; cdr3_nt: TGTGCCACCAGCACAGCTTCTGGAAACACCATATATTTT; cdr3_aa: CATSTASGNTIYF
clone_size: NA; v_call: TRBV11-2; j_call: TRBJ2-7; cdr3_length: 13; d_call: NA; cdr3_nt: TGTGCCAGCAGCTTAGGTAGTGCCTACGAGCAGTACTTC; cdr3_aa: CASSLGSAYEQYF
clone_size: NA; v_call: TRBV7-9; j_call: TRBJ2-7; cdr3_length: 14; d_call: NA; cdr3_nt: TGTGCCAGCAGCTTAGACGGGACATACTACGAGCAGTACTTC; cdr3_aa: CASSLDGTYYEQYF
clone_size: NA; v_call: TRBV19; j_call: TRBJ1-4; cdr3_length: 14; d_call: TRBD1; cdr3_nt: TGTGCCACCGACGGACAGGGGAGGGGTGAAAAACTGTTTTTT; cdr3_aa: CATDGQGRGEKLFF
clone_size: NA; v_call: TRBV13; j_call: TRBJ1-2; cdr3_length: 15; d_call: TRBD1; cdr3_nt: TGTGCCAGCAGCACCTGGACAGGGAGGTACTATGGCTACACCTTC; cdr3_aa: CASSTWTGRYYGYTF
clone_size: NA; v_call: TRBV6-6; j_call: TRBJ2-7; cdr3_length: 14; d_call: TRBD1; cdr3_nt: TGTGCCAGCAGCTGGCAGGGGGCGTCCTACGAGCAGTACTTC; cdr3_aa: CASSWQGASYEQYF
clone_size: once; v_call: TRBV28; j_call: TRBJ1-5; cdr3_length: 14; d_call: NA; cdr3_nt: TGTGCCAGCAGTTCGACAGGCCCCGGACGGCCCCAGCATTTT; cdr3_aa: CASSSTGPGRPQHF
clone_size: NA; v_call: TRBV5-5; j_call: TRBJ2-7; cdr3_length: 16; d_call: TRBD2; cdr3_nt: TGTGCCAGCAGTCCCGGGACTAGCCTTACCTCCTACGAGCAGTACTTC; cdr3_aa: CASSPGTSLTSYEQYF
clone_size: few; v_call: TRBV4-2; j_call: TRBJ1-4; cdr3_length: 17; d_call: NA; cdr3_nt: TGTGCCAGCAGCCAACCCCGGGCAGGGATCGGTAATGAAAAACTGTTTTTT; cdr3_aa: CASSQPRAGIGNEKLFF
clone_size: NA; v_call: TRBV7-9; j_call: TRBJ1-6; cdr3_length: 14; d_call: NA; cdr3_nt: TGTGCCAGCAGCTTAATAACCGGGAGTTCACCCCTCCACTTT; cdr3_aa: CASSLITGSSPLHF
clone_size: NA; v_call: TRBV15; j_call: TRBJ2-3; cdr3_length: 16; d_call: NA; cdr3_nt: TGTGCCACCAGCAGAGATCCGGGGAGGCGGACAGATACGCAGTATTTT; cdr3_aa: CATSRDPGRRTDTQYF
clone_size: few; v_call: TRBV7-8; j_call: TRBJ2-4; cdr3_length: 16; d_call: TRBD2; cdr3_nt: TGTGCCAGCAGCCGAGGACTAGCGGGGGATAAAAACATTCAGTACTTC; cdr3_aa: CASSRGLAGDKNIQYF
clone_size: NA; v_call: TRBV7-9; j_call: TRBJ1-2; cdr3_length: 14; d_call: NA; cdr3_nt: TGTGCCAGCAGCTTAGCGGGATGGAGGGAAGGCTACACCTTC; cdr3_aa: CASSLAGWREGYTF
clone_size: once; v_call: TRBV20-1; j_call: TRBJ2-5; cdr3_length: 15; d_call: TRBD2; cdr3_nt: TGCAGTGCTAGTCGGGGCGGGGGGGCACAAGAGACCCAGTACTTC; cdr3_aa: CSASRGGGAQETQYF
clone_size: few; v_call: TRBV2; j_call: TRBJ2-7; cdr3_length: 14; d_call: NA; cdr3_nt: TGTGCCAGCAGTGAAGCGCTTCCAGGCCTCGAGCAGTACTTC; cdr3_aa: CASSEALPGLEQYF
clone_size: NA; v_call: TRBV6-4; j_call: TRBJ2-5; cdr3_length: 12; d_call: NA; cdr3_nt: TGTGCCAGGAGGGGGGGGAGGGAGACCCAGTACTTC; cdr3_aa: CARRGGRETQYF
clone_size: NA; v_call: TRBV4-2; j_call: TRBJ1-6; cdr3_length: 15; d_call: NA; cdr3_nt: TGTGCCAGCAGCCAAGAAGGGTCAGGGCGGTCACCCCTCCACTTT; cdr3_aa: CASSQEGSGRSPLHF
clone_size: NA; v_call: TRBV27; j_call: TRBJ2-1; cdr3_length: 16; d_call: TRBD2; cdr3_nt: TGTGCCAGCAGTTTTACTAGCGGGGACTCCTACAATGAGCAGTTCTTC; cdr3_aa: CASSFTSGDSYNEQFF
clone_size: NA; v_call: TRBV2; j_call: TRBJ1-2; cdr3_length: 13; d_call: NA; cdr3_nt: TGTGCCAGCAGTAAAACAGGGCTTGAGGGCTACACCTTC; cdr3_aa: CASSKTGLEGYTF
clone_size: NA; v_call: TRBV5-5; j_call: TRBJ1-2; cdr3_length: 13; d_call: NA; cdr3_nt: TGTGCCAGCAGCTCACAGGCGAACTATGGCTACACCTTC; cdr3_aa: CASSSQANYGYTF
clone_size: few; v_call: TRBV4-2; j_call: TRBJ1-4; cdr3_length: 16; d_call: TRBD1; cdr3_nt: TGTGCCAGCAGCCTTACAACGGGACAGGGGGGTGAAAAACTGTTTTTT; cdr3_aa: CASSLTTGQGGEKLFF
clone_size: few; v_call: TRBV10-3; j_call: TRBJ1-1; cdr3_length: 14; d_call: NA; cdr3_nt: TGTGCCATCAGTGAGTCCGGGAGGAACACTGAAGCTTTCTTT; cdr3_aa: CAISESGRNTEAFF
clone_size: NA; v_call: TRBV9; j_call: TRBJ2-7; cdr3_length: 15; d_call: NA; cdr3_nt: TGTGCCAGCAGCGTAGAGGACTCCCGGTACGACGAGCAGTACTTC; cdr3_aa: CASSVEDSRYDEQYF
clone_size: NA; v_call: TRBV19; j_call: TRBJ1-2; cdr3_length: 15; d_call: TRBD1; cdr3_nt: TGTGCCAGTAGTCGAGGTCCAGGGGGGAATTATGGCTACACCTTC; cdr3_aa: CASSRGPGGNYGYTF